This T cell receptor beta chain was observed in a study of Graves' ophthalmopathy and Graves' hyperthyroidism (dated by TCRdb to 2016 to 2018). Regarding the complete study: Hyperthyroidism was considered stable if no progression to ophthalmopathy occurred within 18 months of follow-up. TCR beta repertoire signatures were used to distinguish Graves' ophthalmopathy from Graves' hyperthyroidism and to predict progression to ophthalmopathy. In total, 135 blood samples were TCR-sequenced: some 43 ophthalmopathy, some 72 hyperthyroidism and around 17 hyperthyroidism-to-ophthalmopathy patients. To explore V-J signatures that distinguish ophthalmopathy from hyperthyroidism, a discovery set of 90 to 100 patients was enrolled, made up of approximately 45 with ophthalmopathy and fewer than 60 with stable hyperthyroidism. For independent validation, a separate cohort was made up of 18 hyperthyroidism patients plus 17 patients who later progressed from hyperthyroidism to ophthalmopathy. In a handful of hyperthyroidism patients, the T-cell repertoire of thyroid tissue was compared with the T-cell repertoire of blood. Following sampling, methimazole starting at 30 mg daily was administered to hyperthyroidism patients, and high-dose intravenous methylprednisolone was administered to ophthalmopathy patients.

TCR beta CDR3 regions were amplified from RNA transcripts for repertoire sequencing. The first round of RT-PCR was done with HTBI primers and the Qiagen OneStep RT-PCR kit, and was followed by a second round of multiplex PCR, then size selection and purification. Sequencing of the libraries was carried out on an Illumina HiSeq2000 in paired-end mode with 100 bp reads. For the original study's pipeline: SOAPnuke was used to process the reads, removing any read that contained adapters or uncalled bases, had a mean Phred below 15, or lacked an exact match to the constant primer or identifier. COPE v1.2.5 was used to merge the high-quality paired reads. Unique nucleotide sequences were defined as clonotypes and aligned to IMGT TRB V, D and J references using MiTCR v1.1. Analysis was restricted to V-J combinations with a frequency above 0.0001, which covered about 99% of repertoires. For each V-J combination, a TCR clonal expansion and chaos score was defined as the ratio of F50 clonal expansion to chaos observed in the TCRdist matrix. Welch's t-statistics and random forest were used to reduce features to about 13 V-J combinations, which were fed into a naive Bayes classifier. The Morisita-Horn index was used to measure how similar the thyroid and blood repertoires were. TCRdb's own reprocessing of the public reads used fastp at Q25 and MiXCR and kept productive beta chains. Rows are combined by CDR3 protein, so each entry shows the most common genes and DNA. The V and J calls, along with clone size, are taken from TCRdb and not from the paper's own processing. For this sample the table gives more than 1,000,000 distinct CDR3 sequences, of which about 40% were detected only once. The ten largest account for more than 9.5% of the sample.

This clonotype showed up many times. Its antigen is still unknown. Base qualities are missing; no much larger clone stands one base away. Hyperthyroidism patients were newly diagnosed, with disease duration under 2 months, and aged 18 to 65 years. Patients with other autoimmune diseases, uncontrolled infections, pregnancy or lactation were excluded. Diagnosis relied on clinical symptoms, serum thyroxine, TRAb, thyroid ultrasound and orbital computed tomography. Trizol reagent was used to extract the total RNA, and its quality was then checked on an Agilent 2100 Bioanalyzer. From its cysteine to its phenylalanine, the CDR3 spans 12 amino acids. The CDR3 DNA has 36 bases and is translated from base 1. V lost 10 bases and J lost 6 bases; the stretch between them is 15 bases long. CDR1 is given as ENHRY and CDR2 as SYGVKD, both from the germline V gene. Here is what the overall study found, with its caveats: Most expanded thyroid clonotypes with a frequency above 0.001 also appeared in blood, which suggests that blood repertoires may reflect the immune response in the thyroid. Sample size was not statistically predetermined, and group allocation was not concealed from the investigators. In cross-validation, the 13-signature model distinguished ophthalmopathy from stable hyperthyroidism with approximately 90% sensitivity and 81% to 82% specificity, while in the test set the corresponding values were about 80% and 75%. In validation, the model predicted ophthalmopathy progression with about 64% sensitivity and roughly 72% specificity; more than ten predicted patients were CT-confirmed with GO in a median of about 7.1 months.

The sample comprised peripheral blood or thyroid tissue (not recorded which). The V gene is TRBV10-3 and the J gene is TRBJ1-1; possibly the D gene is TRBD1, per 5 matching bases. This clonotype originated in an adult man with Graves' hyperthyroidism. The bases read TGTGCCAGCGGGACGGAACTAGCTGAAGCTTTCTTT. The encoded protein is CASGTELAEAFF.